This is a list of T cell receptor beta chains from one sample in a study of T cell changes during pregnancy in multiple sclerosis. This table comes from immunoSEQ multiplex PCR, and its TCRdb copy is limited to in-frame clones, with some not included. The sample carries approximately 70,000 clones, more than 85% recorded once. This specimen consisted of peripheral blood, obtained in the first trimester of pregnancy. These receptors all stem from a female donor in good health, enrolled as a control in a pregnancy study. CDR3s include the opening cysteine and the closing phenylalanine or tryptophan. D genes are given only for firm matches. Only part of the rows carry a size: once, few, many, or a class if the clone is expanded.

TRBV5-4	TRBJ2-7	-	TRBD1	CASSPGTGVPYEQYF	TGTGCCAGCAGCCCCGGGACAGGGGTCCCCTACGAGCAGTACTTC
TRBV6-1	TRBJ2-1	-	-	CASSADGNEQFF	TGTGCCAGCAGTGCCGACGGGAATGAGCAGTTCTTC
TRBV28	TRBJ1-1	once	TRBD1	CASSFQGQGPEAFF	TGTGCCAGCAGTTTTCAGGGACAGGGTCCTGAAGCTTTCTTT
TRBV18	TRBJ1-3	-	TRBD1	CASSLQRDRGPGNTIYF	TGTGCCAGCTCACTCCAGCGGGACAGGGGGCCAGGAAACACCATATATTTT
TRBV7-2	TRBJ2-1	-	-	CASSLYREAYNEQFF	TGTGCCAGCAGCTTATACAGGGAAGCCTACAATGAGCAGTTCTTC
TRBV5-1	TRBJ2-5	-	-	CASSGNSQETQYF	TGCGCCAGCAGTGGAAACAGTCAAGAGACCCAGTACTTC
TRBV5-1	TRBJ2-7	-	-	CASDKDEQYF	TGCGCCAGCGACAAGGACGAGCAGTACTTC
TRBV7-2	TRBJ2-1	-	TRBD2	CASSSHEGRAYNEQFF	TGTGCCAGCAGCTCCCATGAGGGGAGGGCCTACAATGAGCAGTTCTTC
TRBV5-1	TRBJ2-7	-	TRBD1	CASSLPWDRGFENYEQYF	TGCGCCAGCAGCTTGCCCTGGGACAGAGGTTTCGAAAACTACGAGCAGTACTTC
TRBV6-6	TRBJ2-3	-	TRBD2	CASSYGTSGTDTQYF	TGTGCCAGCAGTTACGGGACTAGCGGCACAGATACGCAGTATTTT
TRBV5-1	TRBJ2-5	once	TRBD1	CASSLGRGRQETQYF	TGCGCCAGCAGCTTGGGCAGGGGGCGGCAAGAGACCCAGTACTTC
TRBV5-1	TRBJ2-5	-	-	CASSLRGAETQYF	TGCGCCAGCAGCTTGCGGGGGGCGGAGACCCAGTACTTC
TRBV28	TRBJ2-3	-	TRBD2	CASSYPGGWTSANTDTQYF	TGTGCCAGCAGCTACCCCGGAGGTTGGACTAGCGCAAACACAGATACGCAGTATTTT
TRBV6-5	TRBJ1-3	few	-	CASSYSPGTSGNTIYF	TGTGCCAGCAGTTACTCCCCAGGCACCTCTGGAAACACCATATATTTT
TRBV30	TRBJ2-5	-	TRBD2	CAWSDRLAGLGTQYF	TGTGCCTGGAGCGATCGACTAGCGGGACTAGGGACCCAGTACTTC
TRBV2	TRBJ1-4	-	TRBD1	CASSGGTGYEKLFF	TGTGCCAGCAGTGGGGGGACAGGGTATGAAAAACTGTTTTTT
TRBV2	TRBJ2-7	-	TRBD2	CASSEIGREQYF	TGTGCCAGCAGTGAAATCGGGAGGGAGCAGTACTTC
TRBV27	TRBJ1-2	-	-	CASSPTGVNYGYTF	TGTGCCAGCAGTCCTACAGGAGTCAACTATGGCTACACCTTC
TRBV28	TRBJ1-5	-	TRBD1	CASSPPTTGDQPQHF	TGTGCCAGCAGTCCACCCACAACAGGGGACCAGCCCCAGCATTTT
TRBV5-1	TRBJ1-1	-	-	CASSYGQEAFF	TGCGCCAGCAGCTACGGACAGGAAGCTTTCTTT
TRBV7-7	TRBJ2-2	-	-	CATSRDGSNTGELFF	TGTGCCACTAGTCGTGACGGATCTAACACCGGGGAGCTGTTTTTT
TRBV5-1	TRBJ2-3	once	TRBD2	CASSLAGGLSDTQYF	TGCGCCAGCAGCTTAGCGGGAGGCTTATCAGATACGCAGTATTTT
TRBV5-4	TRBJ2-5	-	TRBD2	CASSSLAGGVRETQYF	TGTGCCAGCAGCAGTCTAGCGGGAGGGGTCCGGGAGACCCAGTACTTC
TRBV5-6	TRBJ2-7	-	-	CASSWAVQVVEQYF	TGTGCCAGCAGCTGGGCAGTTCAGGTTGTCGAGCAGTACTTC
TRBV7-8	TRBJ2-1	-	TRBD2	CASSLSLAGGPTKNNEQFF	TGTGCCAGCAGCTTATCCCTAGCGGGAGGTCCTACGAAAAACAATGAGCAGTTCTTC
TRBV10-3	TRBJ1-1	-	-	CAISAQGNTEAFF	TGTGCCATCAGTGCACAGGGAAACACTGAAGCTTTCTTT
TRBV15	TRBJ1-5	-	-	CATSRQNQQPQHF	TGTGCCACCAGCAGACAAAATCAGCAGCCCCAGCATTTT
TRBV28	TRBJ2-5	-	-	CASSLTGLNRETQYF	TGTGCCAGCAGTTTAACCGGACTAAACAGAGAGACCCAGTACTTC
TRBV18	TRBJ2-1	few	TRBD2	CASSPRLAGDLNEQFF	TGTGCCAGCTCACCACGACTAGCGGGAGATTTAAATGAGCAGTTCTTC
TRBV9	TRBJ1-1	-	TRBD1	CASSPRQGNTEAFF	TGTGCCAGCAGCCCTCGACAGGGGAACACTGAAGCTTTCTTT
TRBV29-1	TRBJ2-7	-	TRBD1	CSVPGTGGYEQYF	TGCAGCGTTCCCGGGACAGGGGGCTACGAGCAGTACTTC
TRBV5-1	TRBJ2-7	-	TRBD1	CASSPGTGPYEQYF	TGCGCCAGCAGCCCCGGGACAGGGCCTTACGAGCAGTACTTC